One and the same sample provided the 2 T cell receptor beta chains below, sequenced in a study of T cell responses to AZD1222 COVID-19 vaccine (dated by TCRdb to about 2021). Explained via the paper, the time point label denotes: about 28 days (+/-7) after the second vaccine dose. The treatment or condition label, read with the paper, signifies: meningococcal conjugate vaccine given as trial control. Preparation of the library involved the immunoSEQ multiplex PCR assay. The immuneACCESS repertoire file appears here via TCRdb, limited to in-frame rearrangements. These files lack a portion of the clones; in checked studies, under half of the deficit traces to unresolved V genes, and the cause of the others is not known. The sample table records about 140,000 clones; 91% of these occur just once. The ten largest clones represent 6.5% to 8% of the sample. The sequences come from peripheral blood, collected 28 days after the second dose of the MenACWY control vaccine. All receptors come from an adult who received the MenACWY meningococcal vaccine as a control.

The CDR3: CASRLASGEQYF. The CDR3 nucleotides are TGTGCCAGCAGGTTGGCTAGCGGCGAGCAGTACTTC. The chain uses TRBV6-5 and TRBJ2-7; 7 nucleotides match TRBD2. The trim removed 6 bases at V and 6 bases at J, leaving 5 bases unmatched. This CDR3 comprises 12 residues. Per the germline V gene, CDR1 is MNHEY and CDR2 is SVGAGI.

The chain carries TRBV7-2 and TRBJ2-1; 10 positions match TRBD1. Trimming at V came to 0 bases and at J to 10 bases, leaving 6 bases not matched to a gene. CDR1 is SGHTA, CDR2 FQGNSA, per germline. The CDR3 contains 15 residues. The CDR3 DNA reads as TGTGCCAGCAGCTTAGCGGTCGGACAGGGGGGCGAGCAGTTCTTC. It is translated as CASSLAVGQGGEQFF.